The 24 T cell receptor beta chains given below trace back to one sample, sequenced in a study of T-cell memory formation after mild COVID-19 (dated by TCRdb to about 2021). The library was produced with 5' RACE. Reads for this sample came from an Illumina NovaSeq 6000. TCRdb ran its own pipeline on the public reads, namely fastp trimming at Q25 and MiXCR clone calling, and kept in-frame beta chains. Under each unique CDR3 protein, matching rows form one entry showing the most common genes and DNA. The sample has over 12,000 distinct CDR3 sequences on record, about 21% of them singletons. Around 48% of the sample is held by the ten biggest clonotypes. The source material was PBMCs or a T cell subset sorted from them (not recorded which). Receptors originate from an adult woman who had mild COVID-19 (a few samples of this study predate the infection). The sample titles of this study are shuffled in the database, so cell type and time point are left out; the donor was told from shared clones.

This clonotype has a count of ten or more. The chain is built from TRBV4-2 and TRBJ2-3; 15 nucleotides agree with TRBD2. The CDR3 totals 19 residues. J was trimmed by 3 bases and V by 3 bases; bases with no gene match: 10. Looked up from germline, CDR1 is LGHNA and CDR2 is YNFKEQ. CDR3 amino acids: CASSHFGLAGGRGTDTQYF. CDR3 nucleotides: TGTGCCAGCAGCCACTTTGGACTAGCGGGAGGGCGAGGAACAGATACGCAGTATTTT.

This clonotype was recorded at least ten times. This rearrangement joins TRBV9 to TRBJ2-7, with 7 bases aligning to TRBD2. After removal of 0 bases from V and 4 bases from J, the junction contained 4 bases not matched to a gene. Germline values: CDR1 SGDLS, CDR2 YYNGEE. The length of the CDR3 is 14 residues. DNA for the CDR3: TGTGCCAGCAGCGTAGATCTAGCGGCTTACGAGCAGTACTTC. Translation gives CASSVDLAAYEQYF.

Relative to its sample, this clonotype is medium-sized (0.01 to 0.1%). CDR3 residues: CASSRLTLAGGSPTDTQYF. CDR3 DNA sequence: TGTGCCAGCAGCCGTCTCACCCTAGCCGGGGGGTCGCCCACAGATACGCAGTATTTT. The chain is built from TRBV3-1 and TRBJ2-3; 7 bases match TRBD2. Germline values: CDR1 LGHDT, CDR2 YNNKEL (reference sequence). The CDR3 consists of 19 residues. V gave up 4 bases and J gave up 2 bases; unmatched junction bases: 18.

This clonotype has ten or more counts. The V call is TRBV9, the J call TRBJ2-7; 10 bases fit TRBD2. The CDR3 loop spans 16 amino acids. Trimming took 3 bases from V and 3 from J; bases not matched to a gene: 9. Germline V gene sequence: CDR1 SGDLS, CDR2 YYNGEE. For the CDR3, the DNA is TGTGCCAGCAGCGCCGAGGGGGGGACTAGCGTCTACGAGCAGTACTTC. This codes for CASSAEGGTSVYEQYF.

This clonotype has a count of ten or more. The V and J genes are TRBV7-8 and TRBJ1-2, with D perhaps TRBD1 (5 bases). The V and J ends lost 0 bases and 2 bases respectively, with 16 bases between them. The CDR3 runs 17 residues. Germline CDR1 SGHVS, CDR2 FQNEAQ. The CDR3 protein is CASSLAATVTGNYGYTF. CDR3 nucleotide sequence: TGTGCCAGCAGCTTAGCTGCGACCGTTACAGGCAACTATGGCTACACCTTC.

This clonotype was found many times. J is TRBJ2-7 and V is TRBV27, with 9 nucleotides matching TRBD2. The CDR3 totals 14 residues. The J segment lost 5 bases and the V segment lost 5 bases, leaving 7 bases of the junction unmatched. Germline CDR1 and CDR2: MNHEY and SMNVEV (reference sequence). DNA for the CDR3: TGTGCCAGCAGTATTAGCGGGAGTCAGAACGAGCAGTACTTC. Translated: CASSISGSQNEQYF.

This clonotype was counted many times. This chain links TRBV14 with TRBJ1-4; D is uncertain. Germline V gives CDR1 SGHDN, CDR2 FVKESK. The CDR3 is 14 amino acids. The V end was cut by 5 bases, the J end by 4 bases, with 11 bases between. This CDR3 is CASSAWEVNEKLFF. CDR3 DNA: TGTGCCAGCAGCGCATGGGAAGTTAATGAAAAACTGTTTTTT.

This clonotype was counted ten times or more. The genes are TRBV11-2 and TRBJ2-2; possible D gene TRBD2, 5 bases. This CDR3 has 16 residues. Germline CDR1 reads SGHAT; CDR2 reads FQNNGV. Trimming took off 5 bases at V and 2 bases at J, with 15 bases between the two ends. Here the CDR3 reads CASSPTLGVNTGELFF. The DNA of the CDR3 is TGTGCCAGCAGCCCCACCCTCGGGGTAAACACCGGGGAGCTGTTTTTT.

This clonotype appeared many times. The gene calls are TRBV12-3 or TRBV12-4 and TRBJ1-2, with TRBD1 matching over 10 bases. The V and J ends lost 3 bases and 7 bases, in that order; junction bases with no gene match: 14. CDR3 size: 17 residues. The CDR3 loop is CASSFMGIGQGEFGYTF. CDR3 DNA sequence: TGTGCCAGCAGTTTCATGGGAATTGGACAGGGGGAATTTGGCTACACCTTC.

This clonotype was picked up many times. V is TRBV3-1 and J is TRBJ2-5; 7 bases line up with TRBD2. CDR1 LGHDT and CDR2 YNNKEL come from the germline V gene (reference sequence). CDR3 length: 15 residues. Unmatched junction bases numbered 3, after V lost 1 base and J lost 1 base. The CDR3 here is CASSQGLAFQETQYF. The CDR3 coding sequence is TGTGCCAGCAGCCAAGGACTAGCTTTCCAAGAGACCCAGTACTTC.

This clonotype showed up many times. The CDR3, as DNA: TGCAGTGCTACCGGGGGCTATAACTATGGCTACACCTTC. Its translation: CSATGGYNYGYTF. V usage is TRBV20-1 and J usage is TRBJ1-2, with a tentative D call TRBD1 (6 bases). This CDR3 contains 13 residues. CDR1 DFQATT and CDR2 SNEGSKA come from the germline V gene (reference sequence). Trimming left V 4 bases short and J 1 base short, with 10 bases between.

This clonotype was seen ten or more times. The CDR3 loop reads CASSPGTSVRTDTQYF. CDR3 sequence (DNA): TGTGCCAGTAGTCCCGGGACTAGCGTTCGCACAGATACGCAGTATTTT. The chain couples TRBV19 to TRBJ2-3; 10 bases match TRBD2. Germline V gene data show CDR1 as LNHDA and CDR2 as SQIVND (reference sequence). After removal of 5 bases from V and 1 base from J, the junction contained 6 bases not matched to a gene. The length of the CDR3 is 16 residues.

This clonotype was observed at least ten times. The genes are TRBV4-2 and TRBJ2-7, with 7 bases lining up with TRBD1. Per the germline V gene, CDR1 is LGHNA and CDR2 is YNFKEQ. This CDR3 comprises 16 residues. V was clipped by 0 bases and J by 3 bases; unmatched bases: 8. CDR3 region: CASSQDKGNRGYEQYF. CDR3 DNA: TGTGCCAGCAGCCAAGATAAGGGGAACAGGGGCTACGAGCAGTACTTC.

This clonotype came up many times. The chain uses TRBV9 and TRBJ1-2; D is undetermined. CDR3 length: 15 amino acids. Germline V gene lookup returns CDR1 SGDLS and CDR2 YYNGEE. Trimming cost V 0 bases and J 3 bases, with 12 bases left between them. CDR3 loop: CASSVEGRAYYGYTF. In nucleotides, the CDR3 is TGTGCCAGCAGCGTAGAGGGCAGAGCTTACTATGGCTACACCTTC.

This clonotype has at least ten counts. The CDR3 here is CASMAGLWDQETQYF. The CDR3, as DNA: TGTGCCAGCATGGCCGGTTTATGGGACCAAGAGACCCAGTACTTC. The V and J genes are TRBV2 and TRBJ2-5; D is undetermined. This CDR3 is 15 amino acids long. CDR1 SNHLY and CDR2 FYNNEI come from the germline V gene. V gave up 7 bases and J gave up 0 bases, with 15 bases separating them.

V usage is TRBV7-2 and J usage is TRBJ2-2; D not resolved. Germline V gene data show CDR1 as SGHTA and CDR2 as FQGNSA. V shed 3 bases and J shed 0 bases, with 8 bases lying between them. The CDR3 loop spans 15 amino acids. The CDR3 spells CASSFQRSNTGELFF. Here the CDR3 DNA reads TGTGCCAGCAGCTTTCAGAGATCGAACACCGGGGAGCTGTTTTTT. The entire variable domain, with the rest obtained from reference TRBV7-2 and TRBJ2-2, is as follows: GAGVSQSPSNKVTEKGKDVELRCDPISGHTALYWYRQSLGQGLEFLIYFQGNSAPDKSGLPSDRFSAERTGGSVSTLTIQRTQQEDSAVYLCASSFQRSNTGELFFGEGSRLTVL.

This clonotype was seen at least ten times. J is TRBJ1-1 and V is TRBV15; no clear D gene. V shed 2 bases and J shed 1 base, with 11 bases lying between them. This CDR3 is 15 amino acids long. Germline V gene sequence: CDR1 LNHNV, CDR2 YYDKDF (reference sequence). The CDR3, as DNA: TGTGCCACCAGCAGAAAAACAGCCTGGAACACTGAAGCTTTCTTT. Translation: CATSRKTAWNTEAFF.

This clonotype was seen at least ten times. This chain connects TRBV20-1 to TRBJ2-7; D tentatively reads TRBD1 or TRBD2 (5 bases each). Trimming cost V 5 bases and J 3 bases, with 20 bases left between them. The CDR3 is 15 amino acids. Germline V gene lookup returns CDR1 DFQATT and CDR2 SNEGSKA (reference sequence). This chain's CDR3 is CSALNNGAPNYEQYF. For the CDR3, the DNA is TGCAGTGCTTTGAACAACGGGGCACCGAACTACGAGCAGTACTTC.

This clonotype came up many times. The chain recombines TRBV12-3 or TRBV12-4 with TRBJ2-1; D call uncertain. Between the trimmed V and J ends, which lost 3 bases and 11 bases, there was a span of 14 bases. CDR3 size: 13 residues. CDR3 DNA: TGTGCCAGCAGTTTGGCAGTAGTGGTTAAGCAGTTCTTC. Its protein product is CASSLAVVVKQFF.

This clonotype was found many times. J is TRBJ2-7 and V is TRBV14, with a possible D match to TRBD2 (5 bases). Germline loops: CDR1 SGHDN, CDR2 FVKESK. This CDR3 contains 13 residues. V was trimmed by 0 bases and J by 6 bases, leaving 9 bases between them. In DNA, the CDR3 is TGTGCCAGCAGCCAAGATCCGGGAAGCGAGCAGTACTTC. It specifies CASSQDPGSEQYF.

J is TRBJ2-1 and V is TRBV7-9, with TRBD2 matching over 12 bases. The CDR3 has 18 amino acids. CDR1 and CDR2 (germline): SEHNR, FQNEAQ (reference sequence). V lost 4 bases and J lost 3; bases outside the gene matches: 10. CDR3 amino acids: CASSSPLAGGSYYNEQFF. DNA for the CDR3: TGTGCCAGCAGCTCACCGCTAGCGGGAGGGAGCTACTACAATGAGCAGTTCTTC.

The V call is TRBV10-3, the J call TRBJ2-3; 10 bases map to TRBD1. The V gene end was trimmed by 5 bases and the J gene end by 2 bases; junction bases not matched to a gene: 4. This CDR3 spans 15 amino acids. CDR1 and CDR2 (germline): ENHRY, SYGVKD. The CDR3 bases are TGTGCCATCAGTAGACAGGGGGCGAACACAGATACGCAGTATTTT. Protein product: CAISRQGANTDTQYF.

This clonotype was seen many times. J is TRBJ2-1 and V is TRBV12-3 or TRBV12-4; 9 positions agree with TRBD1. Trimming at V came to 4 bases and at J to 3 bases, leaving 7 bases not matched to a gene. The CDR3 consists of 16 residues. The CDR3 region is CASSSSGTGYYNEQFF. CDR3 DNA: TGTGCCAGCAGTTCATCCGGGACAGGGTACTACAATGAGCAGTTCTTC.

This clonotype was detected many times. V usage is TRBV25-1 and J usage is TRBJ2-7; D is ambiguous. CDR1 is MGHDK and CDR2 is SYGVNS in the germline V gene. This CDR3 region has 11 residues. V was clipped by 4 bases and J by 6 bases, with 7 bases between them. CDR3 nucleotide sequence: TGTGCCAGCAGTGTTTCCAGCGAGCAGTACTTC. Translating gives CASSVSSEQYF.